This T cell receptor beta chain was documented in a study of early stage breast cancer tumors. Regarding the study as a whole: In about 90% of the 16 patients, blood comparison separated tumor from normal breast.

This clone has a handful of counts. Its antigen is currently unknown. This table comes from immunoSEQ multiplex PCR, and its TCRdb copy is limited to in-frame clones, with some not included. The sample has 70,000 or so clones, over 80% seen once. Sequenced sample: blood. The receptor comes from a person aged 40 to 50 with breast cancer.

CDR3 amino acids: CASSQPLTGEAYEQYF. The CDR3 region has the DNA TGCGCCAGCAGTCAACCCTTGACAGGGGAGGCCTACGAGCAGTACTTC. The rearrangement links TRBV23-1 to TRBJ2-7, with 8 nucleotides matching TRBD1. TRBV23-1 is recorded as an ORF, its role being uncertain. This CDR3 has 16 amino acids. V lost 2 bases, J lost 2 bases, and 8 bases stayed unmatched.